This T cell receptor (beta chain) was found in a study of shared clonotypes between healthy human individuals. V gave up 1 base and J gave up 0 bases, with 3 bases separating them. The CDR3 is 13 residues long. Germline CDR1 SGHNT, CDR2 YENEEA. This clone was picked up one time. Other DNA variants within this sample encode the same CDR3. Here immunoSEQ multiplex PCR was the method, and the copy in TCRdb shows in-frame clones only, minus some. Here the sample spans more than 2 million clones, approximately 95% being singletons. The gene calls are TRBV11-3 and TRBJ1-1; D not certain. The material sequenced was naive CD4+ T cells sorted from blood. The subset denotes: CD45RA+ positively selected. This clonotype was obtained from a man between 18 and 29 years old in good health. The CDR3 reads CASSLGLNTEAFF. The CDR3 DNA sequence: TGTGCCAGCAGCTTAGGGTTGAACACTGAAGCTTTCTTT.